This entry lists 9 T cell receptor beta chains sequenced from one sample in a study of CD8+CD57+ T cells in acquired aplastic anemia. Both TCR beta VDJ combination and CDR3 sequence profiling were carried out. Genomic DNA was the template for this profiling. TCRdb recomputed calls from the reads with MiXCR, one row per CDR3 protein. This table holds around 150,000 distinct CDR3 sequences, roughly 40% found once. Specimen: sorted CD4+, CD8+, or CD8+CD57+ T cells (not recorded which) from PBMCs. The origin of the receptors is a human donor in good health, serving as a control.

This clonotype was observed many times. The genes are TRBV12-3 or TRBV12-4 and TRBJ2-3; TRBD1 is a possible D gene (7 bases). The CDR3 is 13 residues long. V was trimmed by 5 bases and J by 14 bases, leaving 20 bases between them. CDR3: CASSAGTALRRYF. The CDR3, as DNA: TGTGCCAGCAGTGCGGGGACAGCCCTTAGGCGGTATTTT.

With regard to this clonotype: Possible read error: a much larger clone is one base away. The gene calls are TRBV11-2 and TRBJ2-5; weak D call: TRBD2 (5 bases). V lost 8 bases, J lost 5 bases, and 21 bases lay in between. Germline-derived CDR1 and CDR2 are SGHAT and FQNNGV. This CDR3 spans 15 amino acids. The CDR3 sequence is CASSHGSRPAETQYF. As DNA, the CDR3 is TGTGCCAGCTCCCATGGGAGTCGACCGGCGGAGACCCAGTACTTC.

This sequence joins TRBV19 and TRBJ2-3; 7 bases line up with TRBD1. There are 16 residues in the CDR3. V was clipped by 10 bases and J by 4 bases; unmatched bases: 17. Germline CDR1 and CDR2: LNHDA and SQIVND (reference sequence). CDR3 bases: TGTGCCACCGGAGATTTGGCCCAGACAGGGTCAGATACGCAGTATTTT. Residues: CATGDLAQTGSDTQYF. Using reference TRBV19 and TRBJ2-3 for the parts outside the CDR3, the full variable domain is DGGITQSPKYLFRKEGQNVTLSCEQNLNHDAMYWYRQDPGQGLRLIYYSQIVNDFQKGDIAEGYSVSREKKESFPLTVTSAQKNPTAFYLCATGDLAQTGSDTQYFGPGTRLTVL.

The table lists this clonotype with a few counts. The chain couples TRBV9 to TRBJ1-2, with D unclear. This CDR3 has 15 residues. V gave up 2 bases and J gave up 2 bases, with 13 bases separating them. Germline V gene data show CDR1 as SGDLS and CDR2 as YYNGEE. CDR3 in amino acids: CASSVASLPNYGYTF. CDR3 nucleotides: TGTGCCAGCAGCGTCGCGTCCCTACCCAACTATGGCTACACCTTC.

This clonotype was seen repeatedly, ten times or more. V usage is TRBV19 and J usage is TRBJ1-2; 8 bases are a match to TRBD1. The length of the CDR3 is 16 residues. Germline CDR1 and CDR2: LNHDA and SQIVND (reference sequence). The junction had 7 bases not matched to a gene; V was cut back by 4 bases and J by 0 bases. The CDR3 coding sequence is TGTGCCAGTAGTACCGGTCGACAGGGGACTAACTATGGCTACACCTTC. This gives the protein CASSTGRQGTNYGYTF.

This chain connects TRBV2 to TRBJ1-1; tentative D call: TRBD1 (5 bases). V lost 7 bases and J 4 bases, leaving 10 bases between the germline ends. The CDR3 sequence is 12 residues long. Germline V gene lookup returns CDR1 SNHLY and CDR2 FYNNEI. In DNA form, the CDR3 reads TGTGCCAGCACCGCGGGGGGCACTGAAGCTTTCTTT. Translation: CASTAGGTEAFF.

Worth noting for this clonotype: One end of the junction does not line up with germline, which may come from a read error. The V and J genes are TRBV5-1 and TRBJ2-1; 11 bases agree with TRBD2. CDR3 length: 19 residues. In germline, CDR1 is SGHRS, CDR2 YFSETQ. The CDR3: CASSFTGLAVRHSYNGQFF. The CDR3 nucleotides are TGCGCCAGCAGCTTTACGGGACTAGCGGTGAGACACTCCTACAATGGGCAGTTCTTC. Looking up the rest from reference TRBV5-1 and TRBJ2-1 gives the full variable domain: KAGVTQTPRYLIKTRGQQVTLSCSPISGHRSVSWYQQTPGQGLQFLFEYFSETQRNKGNFPGRFSGRQFSNSRSEMNVSTLELGDSALYLCASSFTGLAVRHSYNGQFFGPGTRLTVL.

This clonotype was counted a single time. This chain uses TRBV24-1 with TRBJ1-5; 9 nucleotides line up with TRBD1. This CDR3 contains 18 residues. Trimming at V came to 0 bases and at J to 15 bases, leaving 20 bases not matched to a gene. Germline values: CDR1 KGHDR, CDR2 SFDVKD. The CDR3, as DNA: TGTGCCACCAGTGATTTGCCCTCCCGGGACAGGGTTTATGAAGTCTGGCATTTT. As protein: CATSDLPSRDRVYEVWHF.

Comment on this clonotype: At one end the junction does not follow the germline gene, possibly because of a read error. The rearrangement uses TRBV7-6 and TRBJ2-2; D is possibly TRBD2 (6 bases). The V gene's germline CDR1 is SGHVS and CDR2 FNYEAQ. The CDR3 totals 16 residues. The CDR3 is CASSQGDWMTAGELFF. CDR3 DNA: TGCGCCAGCAGCCAAGGGGACTGGATGACCGCCGGGGAGCTGTTTTTT.